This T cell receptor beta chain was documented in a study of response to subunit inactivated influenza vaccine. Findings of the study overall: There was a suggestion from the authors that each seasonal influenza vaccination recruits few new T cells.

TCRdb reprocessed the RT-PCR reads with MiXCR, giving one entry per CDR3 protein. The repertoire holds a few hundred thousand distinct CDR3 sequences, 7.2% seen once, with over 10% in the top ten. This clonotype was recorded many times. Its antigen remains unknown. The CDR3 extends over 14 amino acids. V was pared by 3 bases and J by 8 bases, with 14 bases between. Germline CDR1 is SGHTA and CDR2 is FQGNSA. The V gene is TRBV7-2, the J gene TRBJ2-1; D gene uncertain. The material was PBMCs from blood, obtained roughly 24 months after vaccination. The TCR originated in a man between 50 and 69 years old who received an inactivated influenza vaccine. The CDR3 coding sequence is TGTGCCAGCAGCTTCTCGAGGAGTGGCGATGAGCAGTTCTTC. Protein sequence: CASSFSRSGDEQFF.